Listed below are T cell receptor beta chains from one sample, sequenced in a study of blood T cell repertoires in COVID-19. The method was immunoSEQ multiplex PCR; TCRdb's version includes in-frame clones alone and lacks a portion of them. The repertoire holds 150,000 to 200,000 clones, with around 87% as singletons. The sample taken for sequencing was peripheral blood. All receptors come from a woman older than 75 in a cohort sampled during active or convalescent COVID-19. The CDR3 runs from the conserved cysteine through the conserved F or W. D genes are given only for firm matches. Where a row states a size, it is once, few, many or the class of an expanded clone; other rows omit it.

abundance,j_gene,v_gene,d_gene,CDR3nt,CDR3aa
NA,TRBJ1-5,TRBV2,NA,TGTGCCAGCAGTGAAGTGGCAAGGGGGAATCAGCCCCAGCATTTT,CASSEVARGNQPQHF
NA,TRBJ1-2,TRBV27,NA,TGTGCCAGCAGTTCAGGGGCTCGCTATGGCTACACCTTC,CASSSGARYGYTF
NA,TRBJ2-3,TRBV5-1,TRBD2,TGCGCCAGCAGCTTAGGGGCGGGGGGCACAGATACGCAGTATTTT,CASSLGAGGTDTQYF
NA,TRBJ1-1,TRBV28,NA,TGTGCCAGCAGACCGACAGTATCCACTGAAGCTTTCTTT,CASRPTVSTEAFF
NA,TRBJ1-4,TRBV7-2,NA,TGTGCCAGCAGCCCGCCCGGGGGGCGCGAAAAACTGTTTTTT,CASSPPGGREKLFF
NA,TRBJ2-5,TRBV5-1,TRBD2,TGCGCCAGCCGTGCCAATGGGGTAGCGGGAGAGACCCAGTACTTC,CASRANGVAGETQYF
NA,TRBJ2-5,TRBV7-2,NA,TGTGCCAGCAGTTTTCTCGGGGGTAGGACCCAGTACTTC,CASSFLGGRTQYF
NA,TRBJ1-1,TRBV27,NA,TGTGCCAGCACTCAGGGATTGAGTGAAGCTTTCTTT,CASTQGLSEAFF
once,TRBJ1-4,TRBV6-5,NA,TGTGCCAGCAGAACCGGGGGGGCAACAAACGAAAAACTGTTTTTT,CASRTGGATNEKLFF
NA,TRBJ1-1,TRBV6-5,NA,TGTGCCAGCAGTTATAGTAGGGGCGACACTGAAGCTTTCTTT,CASSYSRGDTEAFF
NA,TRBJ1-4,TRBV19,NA,TGTGCCAGTAGTAATGGCGGGGTCGGAACGAGAAATGAAAAACTGTTTTTT,CASSNGGVGTRNEKLFF
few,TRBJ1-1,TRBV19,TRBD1,TGTGCCAGTATAAGACAGGGGCGCACTGAAGCTTTCTTT,CASIRQGRTEAFF
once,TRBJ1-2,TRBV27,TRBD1,TGTGCCAGCAGCAGACAGGGGAACTATGGCTACACCTTC,CASSRQGNYGYTF
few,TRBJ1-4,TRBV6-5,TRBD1,TGTGCCAGCAGTTCCGCCGACAGGGAACTGTTTTTT,CASSSADRELFF
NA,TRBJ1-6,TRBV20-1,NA,TGCAGTGCTAGTTACAGGGACTCACCCCTCCACTTT,CSASYRDSPLHF
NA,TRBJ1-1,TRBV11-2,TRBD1,TGTGCCAGCAGCTTACAGGGGGCGAACACTGAAGCTTTCTTT,CASSLQGANTEAFF
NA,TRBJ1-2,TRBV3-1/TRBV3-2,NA,TGTGCCAGCAGCCCCCCCGGACATAACTATGGCTACACCTTC,CASSPPGHNYGYTF
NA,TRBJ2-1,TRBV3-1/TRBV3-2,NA,TGTGCCAGCAGCCAAGGGCGAGACAGGCAGTTCTTC,CASSQGRDRQFF